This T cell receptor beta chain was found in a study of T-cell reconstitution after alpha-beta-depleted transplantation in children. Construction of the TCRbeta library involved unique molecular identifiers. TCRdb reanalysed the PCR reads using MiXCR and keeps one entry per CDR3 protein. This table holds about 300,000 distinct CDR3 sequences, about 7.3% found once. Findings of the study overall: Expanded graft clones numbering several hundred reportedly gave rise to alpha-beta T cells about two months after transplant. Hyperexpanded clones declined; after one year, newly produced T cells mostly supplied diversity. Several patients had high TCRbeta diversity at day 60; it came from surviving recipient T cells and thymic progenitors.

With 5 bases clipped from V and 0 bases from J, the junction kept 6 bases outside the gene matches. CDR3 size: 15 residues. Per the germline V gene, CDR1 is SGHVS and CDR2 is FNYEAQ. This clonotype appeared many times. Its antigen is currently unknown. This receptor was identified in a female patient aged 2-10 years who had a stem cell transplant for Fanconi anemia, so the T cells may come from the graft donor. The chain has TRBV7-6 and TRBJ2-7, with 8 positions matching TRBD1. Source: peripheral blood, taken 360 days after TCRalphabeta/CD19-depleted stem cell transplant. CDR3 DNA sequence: TGTGCCAGCAGCCACGGGACAGGAGCCTCCTACGAGCAGTACTTC. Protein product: CASSHGTGASYEQYF.